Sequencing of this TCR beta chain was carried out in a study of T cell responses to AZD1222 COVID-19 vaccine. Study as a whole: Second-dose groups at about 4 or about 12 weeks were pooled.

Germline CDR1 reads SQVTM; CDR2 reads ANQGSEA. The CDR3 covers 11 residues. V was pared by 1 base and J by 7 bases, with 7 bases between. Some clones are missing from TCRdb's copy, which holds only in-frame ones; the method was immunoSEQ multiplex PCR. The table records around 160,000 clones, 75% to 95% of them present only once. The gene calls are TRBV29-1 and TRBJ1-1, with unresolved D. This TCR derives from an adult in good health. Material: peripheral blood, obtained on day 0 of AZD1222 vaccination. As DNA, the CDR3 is TGCAGCGTTGAAGCGACACTTGAAGCTTTCTTT. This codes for CSVEATLEAFF.